Each of the 3 T cell receptor beta chains below was sequenced from the same sample in a study of spatial heterogeneity in lung cancer. Using its own MiXCR run on the 5' RACE reads, TCRdb lists one record per CDR3 protein. The sample has 5,500 to 6,500 distinct CDR3 sequences, around 12% seen once. The time point was: sample taken at primary tumor resection. Unsorted samples of tumor, nontumor lung or frozen PBMC had their whole RNA sequenced. The sample consisted of normal lung tissue next to the tumor, taken at surgery. These receptors originate from a male donor with early-stage non-small cell lung cancer.

This chain uses TRBV6-2 or TRBV6-3 with TRBJ2-6; the D is unclear. This CDR3 has 15 residues. CDR1 and CDR2 from the germline V gene are MNHEY and SVGEGT. V was cut by 2 bases and J by 0 bases, with 5 bases left in between. The CDR3, as DNA: TGTGCCAGCAGTTACGCAGGCTCTGGGGCCAACGTCCTGACTTTC. Translation: CASSYAGSGANVLTF.

The chain has TRBV3-1 and TRBJ2-1; tentatively, D is TRBD1 (6 bases). CDR1 and CDR2 (germline): LGHDT, YNNKEL (reference sequence). Trimming pared 0 bases from V and 6 bases from J, leaving 21 bases between. The CDR3 contains 18 residues. The CDR3 region has the DNA TGTGCCAGCAGCCAAGAAGGGGACGGGTGGCAGGGGAGCAATGAGCAGTTCTTC. Amino acids: CASSQEGDGWQGSNEQFF.

This clonotype was detected many times. The chain has TRBV7-9 and TRBJ2-2; D tentatively fits TRBD1 or TRBD2 (5 bases each). Germline values: CDR1 SEHNR, CDR2 FQNEAQ (reference sequence). The CDR3 totals 21 residues. V dropped 1 base and J dropped 1 base, with 25 bases sitting between them. The CDR3 spells CASSLVFGAVASHENTGELFF. The CDR3 nucleotides are TGTGCCAGCAGCTTAGTTTTTGGGGCGGTAGCGTCTCATGAGAACACCGGGGAGCTGTTTTTT. The entire variable domain, with the rest obtained from reference TRBV7-9 and TRBJ2-2, is as follows: DTGVSQNPRHKITKRGQNVTFRCDPISEHNRLYWYRQTLGQGPEFLTYFQNEAQLEKSRLLSDRFSAERPKGSFSTLEIQRTEQGDSAMYLCASSLVFGAVASHENTGELFFGEGSRLTVL.